This entry lists 4 T cell receptor beta chains sequenced from one sample in a study of yellow fever vaccine responses in identical twins. TCRdb processed the RT-PCR reads anew with MiXCR; each CDR3 protein has one entry. The table lists approximately 33,000 distinct CDR3 sequences, almost 60% of them singletons. The sample was T cells from blood (PBMCs), unsorted or a sorted subset (not recorded which), taken before or after yellow fever vaccination (not recorded which). All receptors come from a woman aged 18-29 years who received the yellow fever vaccine.

The rearrangement joins TRBV12-3 or TRBV12-4 to TRBJ2-1; D is unresolved. CDR3 length: 12 residues. Trimming cost V 1 base and J 7 bases, with 5 bases left between them. CDR3 coding DNA: TGTGCCAGCAGTTTAGTGCGGAATGAGCAGTTCTTC. This sequence encodes CASSLVRNEQFF.

The J gene is TRBJ2-2, the V gene TRBV5-5, with TRBD1 matching over 7 bases. This CDR3 comprises 15 residues. Trimming cost V 8 bases and J 1 base; bases outside gene matches: 8. Germline V lookup: CDR1 SGHKS, CDR2 YYEKEE (reference sequence). CDR3 nucleotides: TGTGCCAGTTTAATCGGGACAGTGAACACCGGGGAGCTGTTTTTT. Translation gives CASLIGTVNTGELFF.

V and J are TRBV13 and TRBJ2-5; TRBD1 matches at 9 bases. Germline-derived CDR1 and CDR2 are PRHDT and FYEKMQ (reference sequence). This CDR3 has 16 amino acids. V lost 4 bases, J lost 5 bases, and 11 bases stayed unmatched. The CDR3 reads CASSSGQGLGVETQYF. The DNA for the CDR3 is TGTGCCAGCAGCTCAGGACAGGGGTTAGGGGTTGAGACCCAGTACTTC.

This chain joins TRBV10-3 and TRBJ1-1, with D tentatively TRBD1 (5 bases). CDR1 ENHRY and CDR2 SYGVKD come from the germline V gene. CDR3 length: 15 amino acids. Trimming removed 0 bases at V and 4 bases at J, with 12 bases between. The CDR3 bases are TGTGCCATCAGTGAGTCTGCGGGGACGGGCACTGAAGCTTTCTTT. Amino acids: CAISESAGTGTEAFF.